This T cell receptor (beta chain) was observed in a study of response to subunit inactivated influenza vaccine (dated by TCRdb to 2016 to 2018). As for the study more broadly: Deep quantitative T cell receptor repertoire profiling was used in the study to track responses to a trivalent subunit inactivated influenza vaccine.

V is shortened by 1 base, J by 4 bases, and the region joining them spans 6 bases. The CDR3 runs 13 amino acids, cysteine and phenylalanine included. Only the CDR3 part of the read is kept: 39 bases, read in frame from the first base. Based on the germline V gene, the CDR1 and CDR2 sequences are SGHDT and YYEEEE. This clonotype was detected ten times or more. The specificity of this receptor is unknown. No quality values exist for individual bases; no much larger clone is one base distant. This sample's time point label indicates: approximately 40 days after influenza vaccine administration. What the authors observed across the whole study: It was suggested by the authors that each seasonal influenza vaccination may recruit only a limited number of new T cells.

Library generation was performed with RT-PCR. The run used an Illumina HiSeq 2500. TCRdb reworked the public reads: Q25 trimming with fastp, MiXCR clone assembly, productive beta chains retained. Identical CDR3 proteins give one entry, which carries the most common genes and DNA. Across this sample there are 430,000 or so distinct CDR3 sequences, with about a tenth seen only once. Approximately 12% of the sample is in the top ten clones. This clonotype originated in a man in his fifties or sixties who received an inactivated influenza vaccine. Donor details come from another sample of the same person, matched by shared clones. The sample consisted of PBMCs from blood, taken 40 to 50 days after vaccination. The chain was built from TRBV5-6 and TRBJ2-1, with the D gene uncertain. The CDR3: CASSLPRYNEQFF. In nucleotides, the sequence is TGTGCCAGCAGCTTGCCTCGGTACAATGAGCAGTTCTTC.